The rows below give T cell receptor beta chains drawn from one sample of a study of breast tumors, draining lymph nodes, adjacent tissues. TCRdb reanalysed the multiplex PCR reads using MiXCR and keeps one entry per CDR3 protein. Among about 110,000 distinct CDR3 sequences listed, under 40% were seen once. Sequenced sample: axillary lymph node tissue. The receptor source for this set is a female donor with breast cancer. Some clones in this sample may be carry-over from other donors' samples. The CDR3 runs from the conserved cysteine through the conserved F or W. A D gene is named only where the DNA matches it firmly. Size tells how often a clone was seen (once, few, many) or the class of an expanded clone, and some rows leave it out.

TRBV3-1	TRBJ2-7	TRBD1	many	TGTGCCAGCAGCCCGACTCTACGACAGGGAATCTACGAGCAGTACTTC	CASSPTLRQGIYEQYF
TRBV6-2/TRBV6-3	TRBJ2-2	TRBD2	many	TGTGCCAGCAGACCGGGACTAGCGATAACGCAGAACACCGGGGAGCTGTTTTTT	CASRPGLAITQNTGELFF
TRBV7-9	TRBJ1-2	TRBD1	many	TGTGCCAGCAGCTCGGGACAGGGGGCTGACTATGGCTACCCCTTC	CASSSGQGADYGYPF
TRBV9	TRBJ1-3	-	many	TGTGCCAGCAGCGCCTACACGCGGGGAGGAAACACCATATATTTT	CASSAYTRGGNTIYF
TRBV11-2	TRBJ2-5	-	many	TGTGCCAGCAGCGCAGGGGAGGGCTACCAAGAGACCCAGTACTTC	CASSAGEGYQETQYF
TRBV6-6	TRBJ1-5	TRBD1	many	TGTGCCAGCAGGGCAGGGACAGCTAATCAGCCCCAGCATTTT	CASRAGTANQPQHF
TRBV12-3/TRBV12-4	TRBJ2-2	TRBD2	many	TGTGCCAGCATCTCCGGGACTAGCGGGGGGGAGCTGTTTTTT	CASISGTSGGELFF
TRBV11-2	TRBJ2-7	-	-	TGTGCCAGCAGCTTAACCGCCTACGCGCAGTACTTC	CASSLTAYAQYF
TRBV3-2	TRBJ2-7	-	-	TGTGCCAACGACAGGGGGGTGACAACCTACGAGCAGTACTTC	CANDRGVTTYEQYF
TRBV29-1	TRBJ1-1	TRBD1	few	TGCAGCGCCACTCCGGGGACAGGGTGGAATAACGGAAACACTGAAGCTTTCTTT	CSATPGTGWNNGNTEAFF
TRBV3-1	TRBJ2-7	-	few	TGTGCCAGCAGCCAAGAGATCCACGAGCAGTACTTC	CASSQEIHEQYF
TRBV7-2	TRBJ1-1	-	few	TGTGCCAGCAGCCTCTCGTGGGGAACTGAAGCTTTCTTT	CASSLSWGTEAFF
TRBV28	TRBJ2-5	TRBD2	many	TGTGCCAGCAGTTTCCGAGCGGGAAGGGGCCAAGAGACCCAGTACTTC	CASSFRAGRGQETQYF
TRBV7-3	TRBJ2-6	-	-	TGTGCCAGCAGCCACAGGGAGGGGGGGGCCAACGTCCTGACTTTC	CASSHREGGANVLTF
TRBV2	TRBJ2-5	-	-	TGTGCCAGCAGTGAGGGTTCAGCGGGCCAAGAGACCCAGTACTTC	CASSEGSAGQETQYF
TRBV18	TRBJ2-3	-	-	TGTGCCAGCTCACCCGCCTCTAGTCCTACTTCCTTCACAGATACGCAGTATTTT	CASSPASSPTSFTDTQYF
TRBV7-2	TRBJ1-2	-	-	TGTGCCAGCGGAGCTCCTACACAGGGAGGAGGCTATGGCTACACCTTC	CASGAPTQGGGYGYTF
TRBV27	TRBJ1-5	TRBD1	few	TGTGCCAGCAGTTTGGACAGGGTAGGCAATCAGCCCCAGCATTTT	CASSLDRVGNQPQHF